This T cell receptor (beta chain) was identified in a study of neurological immune-mediated disorders. V lost 3 bases to trimming and J lost 5 bases, with 8 bases between them. This CDR3 has 11 residues. The germline V gene has CDR1 DFQATT and CDR2 SNEGSKA (reference sequence). Many counts were recorded for this clonotype. The antigen is unknown. Each CDR3 protein gets one entry after TCRdb re-called the 5' RACE reads with MiXCR. The profile shows some 34,000 distinct CDR3 sequences, about 1.4% of them singletons. General study points: Multiple sclerosis was found to have the least TCR clonal expansion, below healthy controls, and HTLV-1-associated myelopathy the most.

The rearrangement uses TRBV20-1 and TRBJ2-7; D not certain. Sequencing was performed on PBMCs. This TCR came from a woman aged 25 to 45 with multiple sclerosis. CDR3 amino acids: CSASWVNEQYF. As DNA, the CDR3 is TGCAGTGCTAGCTGGGTCAACGAGCAGTACTTC.